This T cell receptor (beta chain) is from a study of OX40 agonist ivuxolimab in advanced cancers. Study context: Patients were roughly 87% male with ages roughly 20 to 85, mean 60. Study outcomes and limitations: CD8+ T cells (on average) carried more expanded clones than CD4+ T cells.

Generated by immunoSEQ multiplex PCR, the TCRdb table keeps only in-frame clones and is missing some. The sample lists roughly 100,000 clones, less than 85% seen once, with around 5.5% in the top ten. Looked up from germline, CDR1 is LNHNV and CDR2 is YYDKDF (reference sequence). This CDR3 has 17 amino acids. The V and J ends lost 0 bases and 4 bases respectively, with 15 bases between them. As to this clone: Its antigen is not known.

The sample was CD4+ or CD8+ T cells sorted from blood, taken in a trial of the OX40 agonist ivuxolimab. The sequence derives from an adult with an advanced solid tumor such as melanoma, head and neck, liver or kidney cancer. The chain links TRBV15 to TRBJ2-2; D assignment may be TRBD1 or TRBD2 (5 bases each). The chain's CDR3 is CATSRDGLGETTGELFF. CDR3 sequence (DNA): TGTGCCACCAGCAGAGATGGTTTAGGGGAGACCACCGGGGAGCTGTTTTTT.